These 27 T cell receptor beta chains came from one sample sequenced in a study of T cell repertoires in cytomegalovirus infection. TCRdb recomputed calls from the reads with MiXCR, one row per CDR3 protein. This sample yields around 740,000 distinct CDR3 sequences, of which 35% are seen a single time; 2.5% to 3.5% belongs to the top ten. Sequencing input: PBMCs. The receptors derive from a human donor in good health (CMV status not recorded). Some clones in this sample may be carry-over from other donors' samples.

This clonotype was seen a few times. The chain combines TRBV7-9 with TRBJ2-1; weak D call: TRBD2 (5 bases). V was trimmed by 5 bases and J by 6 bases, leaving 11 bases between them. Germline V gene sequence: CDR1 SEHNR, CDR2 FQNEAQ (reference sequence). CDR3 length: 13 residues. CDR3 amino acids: CASSPEGSNEQFF. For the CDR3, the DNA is TGTGCCAGCAGCCCAGAGGGCAGCAATGAGCAGTTCTTC.

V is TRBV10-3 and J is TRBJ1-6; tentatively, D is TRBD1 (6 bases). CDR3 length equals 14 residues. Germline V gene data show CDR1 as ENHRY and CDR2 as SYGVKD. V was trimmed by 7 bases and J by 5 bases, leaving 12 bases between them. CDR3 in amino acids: CAIKKDSNNSPLHF. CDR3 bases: TGTGCCATCAAAAAGGACAGTAATAATTCACCCCTCCACTTT.

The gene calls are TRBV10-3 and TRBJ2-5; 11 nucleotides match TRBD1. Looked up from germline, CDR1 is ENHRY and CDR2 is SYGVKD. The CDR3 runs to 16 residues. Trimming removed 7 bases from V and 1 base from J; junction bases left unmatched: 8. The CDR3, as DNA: TGTGCCATCATAAGGACAGGGGGCGACCCCCAAGAGACCCAGTACTTC. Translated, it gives CAIIRTGGDPQETQYF.

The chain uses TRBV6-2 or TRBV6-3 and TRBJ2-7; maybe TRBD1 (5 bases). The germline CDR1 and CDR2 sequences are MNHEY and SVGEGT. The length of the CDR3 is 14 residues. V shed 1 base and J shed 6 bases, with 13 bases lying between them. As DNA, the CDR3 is TGTGCCAGCAGTTACTACGGGCAGGGCGGCGAGCAGTACTTC. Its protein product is CASSYYGQGGEQYF.

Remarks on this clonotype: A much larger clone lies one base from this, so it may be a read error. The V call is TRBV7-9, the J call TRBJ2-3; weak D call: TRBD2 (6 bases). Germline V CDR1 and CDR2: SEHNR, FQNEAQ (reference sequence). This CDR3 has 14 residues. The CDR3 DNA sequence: TGTGCCAGCAGCTATACAACTAGCACAGATACGAAGTATTTT. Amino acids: CASSYTTSTDTKYF.

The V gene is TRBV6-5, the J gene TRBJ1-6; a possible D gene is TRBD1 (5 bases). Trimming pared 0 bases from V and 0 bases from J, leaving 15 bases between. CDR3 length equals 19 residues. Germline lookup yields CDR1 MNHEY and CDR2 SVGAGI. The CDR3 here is CASSYSISTASSYNSPLHF. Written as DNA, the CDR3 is TGTGCCAGCAGTTACTCGATCTCGACAGCCAGCTCCTATAATTCACCCCTCCACTTT.

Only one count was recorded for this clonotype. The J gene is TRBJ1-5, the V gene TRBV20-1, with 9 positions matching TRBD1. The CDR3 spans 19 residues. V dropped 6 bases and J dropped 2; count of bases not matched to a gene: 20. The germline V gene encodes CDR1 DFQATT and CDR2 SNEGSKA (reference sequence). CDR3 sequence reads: CSATFPGQGLGVGNQPQHF. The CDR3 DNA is TGCAGTGCAACCTTTCCGGGACAGGGCCTCGGGGTCGGCAATCAGCCCCAGCATTTT.

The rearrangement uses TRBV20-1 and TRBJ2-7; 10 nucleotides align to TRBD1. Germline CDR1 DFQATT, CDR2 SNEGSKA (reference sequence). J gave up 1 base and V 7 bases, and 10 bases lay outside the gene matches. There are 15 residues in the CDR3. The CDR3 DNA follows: TGCAGTGTTCCGACGGGACAGGGGCTGTCCTACGAGCAGTACTTC. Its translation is CSVPTGQGLSYEQYF.

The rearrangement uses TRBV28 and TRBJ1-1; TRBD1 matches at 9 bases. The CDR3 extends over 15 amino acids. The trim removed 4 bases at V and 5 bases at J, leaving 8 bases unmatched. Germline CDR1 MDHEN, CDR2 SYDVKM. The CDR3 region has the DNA TGTGCCAGCAGTTCCCCGGGACAGGGCCTTACTGAAGCTTTCTTT. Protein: CASSSPGQGLTEAFF.

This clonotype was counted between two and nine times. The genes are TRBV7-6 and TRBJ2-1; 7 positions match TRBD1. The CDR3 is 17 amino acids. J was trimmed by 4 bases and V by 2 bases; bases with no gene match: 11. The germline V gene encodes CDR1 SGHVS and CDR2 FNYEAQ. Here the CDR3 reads CASSLTARGRGYNEQFF. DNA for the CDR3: TGTGCCAGCAGCTTAACGGCGAGGGGGCGCGGTTACAATGAGCAGTTCTTC. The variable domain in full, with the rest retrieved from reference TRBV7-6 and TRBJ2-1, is GAGVSQSPRYKVTKRGQDVALRCDPISGHVSLYWYRQALGQGPEFLTYFNYEAQQDKSGLPNDRFSAERPEGSISTLTIQRTEQRDSAMYRCASSLTARGRGYNEQFFGPGTRLTVL.

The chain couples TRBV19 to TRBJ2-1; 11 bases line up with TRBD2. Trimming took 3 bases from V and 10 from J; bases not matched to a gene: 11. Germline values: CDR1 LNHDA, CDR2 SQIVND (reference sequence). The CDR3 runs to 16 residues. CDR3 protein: CASSMLLAGGNKEQFF. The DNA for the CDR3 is TGTGCCAGTAGTATGCTCCTAGCGGGAGGTAATAAGGAGCAGTTCTTC.

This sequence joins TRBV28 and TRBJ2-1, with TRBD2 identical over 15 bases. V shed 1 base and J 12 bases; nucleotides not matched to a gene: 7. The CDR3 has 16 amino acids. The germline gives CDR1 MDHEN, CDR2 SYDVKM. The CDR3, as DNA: TGTGCCAGCAGTTTATATATAGCGGGACTAGCGGGAGGGCAGTTCTTC. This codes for CASSLYIAGLAGGQFF. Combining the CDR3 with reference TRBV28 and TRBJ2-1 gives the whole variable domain DVKVTQSSRYLVKRTGEKVFLECVQDMDHENMFWYRQDPGLGLRLIYFSYDVKMKEKGDIPEGYSVSREKKERFSLILESASTNQTSMYLCASSLYIAGLAGGQFFGPGTRLTVL.

The CDR3 region has the DNA TGCAGTGCTAGTTCGGGACAGAAAGCCACAGATACGCAGTATTTT. This translates into CSASSGQKATDTQYF. This sequence joins TRBV20-1 and TRBJ2-3; 7 nucleotides line up with TRBD1. Germline lookup yields CDR1 DFQATT and CDR2 SNEGSKA (reference sequence). J was trimmed by 2 bases and V by 3 bases; bases with no gene match: 8. The CDR3 runs 15 residues.

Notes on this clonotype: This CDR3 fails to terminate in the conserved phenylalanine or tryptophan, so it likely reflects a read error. The CDR3 protein is CASSYSKVSETQYI. DNA for the CDR3: TGTGCCAGCAGTTACTCGAAAGTTAGCGAGACCCAGTACATC. J is TRBJ2-5 and V is TRBV6-8, with unresolved D. Trimming removed 0 bases at V and 5 bases at J, with 10 bases between. Germline assignment: CDR1 MNHGY and CDR2 SAAAGT. The CDR3 has 14 amino acids.

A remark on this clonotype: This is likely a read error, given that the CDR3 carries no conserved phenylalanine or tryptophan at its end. In DNA, the CDR3 is TGTGCCAGCAGCTCTGGACAGGGCGCCCCCTACGAGCAGTACTTA. This codes for CASSSGQGAPYEQYL. The chain couples TRBV7-6 to TRBJ2-7; 8 bases map to TRBD1. The CDR3 totals 15 residues. The V gene end was trimmed by 4 bases and the J gene end by 2 bases; junction bases not matched to a gene: 7. Germline CDR1 is SGHVS and CDR2 is FNYEAQ.

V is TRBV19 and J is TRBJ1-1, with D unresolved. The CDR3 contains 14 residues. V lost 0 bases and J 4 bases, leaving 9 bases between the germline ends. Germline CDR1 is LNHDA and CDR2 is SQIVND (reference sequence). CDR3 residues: CASSIDPGGTEAFF. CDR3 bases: TGTGCCAGTAGTATAGATCCCGGAGGCACTGAAGCTTTCTTT.

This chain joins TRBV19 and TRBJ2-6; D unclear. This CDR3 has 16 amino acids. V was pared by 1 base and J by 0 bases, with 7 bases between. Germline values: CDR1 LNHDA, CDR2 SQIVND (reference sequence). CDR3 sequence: CASSIAVSSGANVLTF. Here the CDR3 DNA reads TGTGCCAGTAGTATAGCAGTAAGCTCTGGGGCCAACGTCCTGACTTTC.

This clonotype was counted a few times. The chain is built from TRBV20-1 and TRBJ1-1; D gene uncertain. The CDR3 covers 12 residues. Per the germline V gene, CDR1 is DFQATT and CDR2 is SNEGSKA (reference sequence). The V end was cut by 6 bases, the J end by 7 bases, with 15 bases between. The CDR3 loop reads CSANGPAFEAFF. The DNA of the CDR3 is TGCAGTGCAAATGGGCCCGCCTTTGAAGCTTTCTTT.

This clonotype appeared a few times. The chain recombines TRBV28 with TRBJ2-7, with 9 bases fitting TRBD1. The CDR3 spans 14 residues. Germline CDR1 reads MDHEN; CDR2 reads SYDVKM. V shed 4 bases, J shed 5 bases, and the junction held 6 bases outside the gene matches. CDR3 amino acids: CASSWDRDIDEQYF. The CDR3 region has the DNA TGTGCCAGCAGTTGGGACAGGGACATAGACGAGCAGTACTTC.

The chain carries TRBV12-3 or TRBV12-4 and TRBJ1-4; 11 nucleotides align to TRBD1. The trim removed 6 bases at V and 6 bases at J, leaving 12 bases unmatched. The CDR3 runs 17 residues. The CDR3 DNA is TGTGCCAGCAGCCGTCATCGGACAGGGGGCGTCGATGAAAAACTGTTTTTT. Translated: CASSRHRTGGVDEKLFF.

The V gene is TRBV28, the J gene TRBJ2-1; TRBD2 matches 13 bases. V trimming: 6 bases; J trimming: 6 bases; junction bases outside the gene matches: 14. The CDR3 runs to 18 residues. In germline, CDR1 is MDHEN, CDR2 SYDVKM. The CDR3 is CASRTIWTSGREFNEQFF. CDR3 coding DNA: TGTGCCAGCAGAACTATTTGGACTAGCGGGAGAGAGTTCAATGAGCAGTTCTTC.

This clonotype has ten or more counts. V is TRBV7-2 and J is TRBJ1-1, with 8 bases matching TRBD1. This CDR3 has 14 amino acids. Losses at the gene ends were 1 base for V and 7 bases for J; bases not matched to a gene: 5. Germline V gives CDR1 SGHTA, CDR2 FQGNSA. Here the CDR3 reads CASSLVSGGDEAFF. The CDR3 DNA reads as TGTGCCAGCAGCTTAGTTTCAGGGGGCGATGAAGCTTTCTTT.

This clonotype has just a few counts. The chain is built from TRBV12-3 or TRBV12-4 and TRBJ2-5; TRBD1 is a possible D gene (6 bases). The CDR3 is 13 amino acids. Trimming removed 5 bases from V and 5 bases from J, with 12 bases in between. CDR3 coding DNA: TGTGCCAGCAGTAGAGGGGGTCTTGAGACCCAGTACTTC. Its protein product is CASSRGGLETQYF.

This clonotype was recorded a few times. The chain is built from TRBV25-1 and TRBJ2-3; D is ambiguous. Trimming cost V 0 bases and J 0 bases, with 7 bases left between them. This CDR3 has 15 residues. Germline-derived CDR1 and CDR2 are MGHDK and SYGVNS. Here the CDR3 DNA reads TGTGCCAGCAGTGAATATAAGTCTAGCACAGATACGCAGTATTTT. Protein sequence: CASSEYKSSTDTQYF.

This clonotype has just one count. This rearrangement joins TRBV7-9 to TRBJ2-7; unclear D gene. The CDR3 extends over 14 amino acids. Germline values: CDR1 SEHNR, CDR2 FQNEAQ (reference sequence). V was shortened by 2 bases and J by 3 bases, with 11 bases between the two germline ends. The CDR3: CASSLIPPRYEQYF. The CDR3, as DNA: TGTGCCAGCAGCTTAATTCCTCCTCGCTACGAGCAGTACTTC.

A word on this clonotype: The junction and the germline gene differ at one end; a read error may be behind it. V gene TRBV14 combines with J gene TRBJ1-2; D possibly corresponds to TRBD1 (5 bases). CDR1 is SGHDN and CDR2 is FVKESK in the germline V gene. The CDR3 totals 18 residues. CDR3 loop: CACSLIISTQGANYGYTF. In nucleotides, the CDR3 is TGTGCCTGCAGCCTGATAATCTCTACGCAGGGAGCTAACTATGGCTACACCTTC.

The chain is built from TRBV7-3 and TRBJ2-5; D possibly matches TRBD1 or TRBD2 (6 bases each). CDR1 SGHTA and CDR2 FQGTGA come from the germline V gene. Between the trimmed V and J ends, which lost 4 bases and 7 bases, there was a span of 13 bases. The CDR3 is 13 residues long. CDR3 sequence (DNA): TGTGCCAGCAGCTCTGGGGGGCCGGGGACCCAGTACTTC. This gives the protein CASSSGGPGTQYF.